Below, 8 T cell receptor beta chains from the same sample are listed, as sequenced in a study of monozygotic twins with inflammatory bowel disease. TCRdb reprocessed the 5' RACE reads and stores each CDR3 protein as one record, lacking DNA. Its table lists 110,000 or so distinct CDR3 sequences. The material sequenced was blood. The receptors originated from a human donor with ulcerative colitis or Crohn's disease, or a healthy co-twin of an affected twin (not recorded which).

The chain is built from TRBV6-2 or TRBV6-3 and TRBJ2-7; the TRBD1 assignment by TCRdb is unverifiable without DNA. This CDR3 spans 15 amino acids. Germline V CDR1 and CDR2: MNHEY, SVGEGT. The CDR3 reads CASSLTGTGGYEQYF.

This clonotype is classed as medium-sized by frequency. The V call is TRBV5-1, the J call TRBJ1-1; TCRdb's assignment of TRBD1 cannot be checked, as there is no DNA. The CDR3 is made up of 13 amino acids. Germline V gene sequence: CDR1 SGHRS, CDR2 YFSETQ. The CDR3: CASSSGVNTEAFF.

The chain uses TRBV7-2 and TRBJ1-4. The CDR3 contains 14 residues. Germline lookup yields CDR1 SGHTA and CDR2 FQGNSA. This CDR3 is CASSRGWLDEKLFF.

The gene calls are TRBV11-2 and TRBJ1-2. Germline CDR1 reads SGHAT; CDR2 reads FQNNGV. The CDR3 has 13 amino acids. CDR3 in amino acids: CASSPRSNYGYTF.

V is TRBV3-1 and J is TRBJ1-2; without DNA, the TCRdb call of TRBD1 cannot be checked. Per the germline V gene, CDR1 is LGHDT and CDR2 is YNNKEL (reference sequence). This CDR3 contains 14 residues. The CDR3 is CASSPRDRKGVYTF.

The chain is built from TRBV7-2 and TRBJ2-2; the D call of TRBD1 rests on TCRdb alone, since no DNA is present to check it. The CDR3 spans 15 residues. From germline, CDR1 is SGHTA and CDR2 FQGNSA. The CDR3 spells CASSLPPGRGEELFF.

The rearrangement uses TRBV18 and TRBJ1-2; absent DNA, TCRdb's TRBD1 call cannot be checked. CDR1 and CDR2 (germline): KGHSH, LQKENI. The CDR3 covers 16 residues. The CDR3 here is CASSPTPGTGNYGYTF.

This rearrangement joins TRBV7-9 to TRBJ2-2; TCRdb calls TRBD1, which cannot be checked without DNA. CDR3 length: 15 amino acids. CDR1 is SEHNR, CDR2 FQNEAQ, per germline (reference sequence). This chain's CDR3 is CASSPTATPGGELFF.